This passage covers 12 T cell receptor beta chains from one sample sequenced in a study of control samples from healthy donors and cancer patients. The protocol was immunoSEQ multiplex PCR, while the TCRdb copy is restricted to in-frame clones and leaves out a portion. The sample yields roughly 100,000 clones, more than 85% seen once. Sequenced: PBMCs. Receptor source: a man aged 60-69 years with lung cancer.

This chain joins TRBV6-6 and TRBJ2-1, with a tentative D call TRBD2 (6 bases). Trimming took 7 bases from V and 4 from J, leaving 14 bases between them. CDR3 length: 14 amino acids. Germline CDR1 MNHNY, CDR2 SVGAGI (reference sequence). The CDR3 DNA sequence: TGTGCCAGCACTTCCGGGGGTGGATACAATGAGCAGTTCTTC. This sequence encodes CASTSGGGYNEQFF.

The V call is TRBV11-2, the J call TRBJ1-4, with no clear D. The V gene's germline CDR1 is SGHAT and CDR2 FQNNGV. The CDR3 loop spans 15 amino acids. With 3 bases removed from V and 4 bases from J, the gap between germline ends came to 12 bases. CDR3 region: CASSFSSGDNEKLFF. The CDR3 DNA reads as TGTGCCAGCAGCTTCTCGTCCGGGGATAATGAAAAACTGTTTTTT.

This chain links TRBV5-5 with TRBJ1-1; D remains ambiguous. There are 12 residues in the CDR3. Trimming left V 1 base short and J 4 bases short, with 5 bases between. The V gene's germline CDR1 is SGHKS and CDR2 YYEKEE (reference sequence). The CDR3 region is CASSLLGTEAFF. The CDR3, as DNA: TGTGCCAGCAGCTTGTTGGGCACTGAAGCTTTCTTT.

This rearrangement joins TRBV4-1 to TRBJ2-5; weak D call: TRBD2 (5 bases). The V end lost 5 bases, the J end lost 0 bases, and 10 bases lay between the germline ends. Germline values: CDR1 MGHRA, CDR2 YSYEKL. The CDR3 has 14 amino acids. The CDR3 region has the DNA TGCGCCAGCAGCGGCAGAGGGTACCAAGAGACCCAGTACTTC. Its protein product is CASSGRGYQETQYF.

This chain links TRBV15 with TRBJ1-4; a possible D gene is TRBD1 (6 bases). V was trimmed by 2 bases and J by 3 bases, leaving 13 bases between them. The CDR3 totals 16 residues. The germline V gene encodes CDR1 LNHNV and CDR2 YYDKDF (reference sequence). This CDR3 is CATSRSLDSSNEKLFF. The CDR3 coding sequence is TGTGCCACCAGCAGATCACTGGACAGCTCTAATGAAAAACTGTTTTTT. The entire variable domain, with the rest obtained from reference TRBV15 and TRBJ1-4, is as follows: DAMVIQNPRYQVTQFGKPVTLSCSQTLNHNVMYWYQQKSSQAPKLLFHYYDKDFNNEADTPDNFQSRRPNTSFCFLDIRSPGLGDTAMYLCATSRSLDSSNEKLFFGSGTQLSVL.

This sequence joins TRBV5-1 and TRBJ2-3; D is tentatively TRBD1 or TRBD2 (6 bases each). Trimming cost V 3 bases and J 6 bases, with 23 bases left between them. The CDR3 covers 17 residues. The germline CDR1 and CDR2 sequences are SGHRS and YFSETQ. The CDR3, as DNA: TGCGCCAGCAGCTCGGTCTTCCAGCCCACCGGGGGCGATACGCAGTATTTT. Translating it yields CASSSVFQPTGGDTQYF.

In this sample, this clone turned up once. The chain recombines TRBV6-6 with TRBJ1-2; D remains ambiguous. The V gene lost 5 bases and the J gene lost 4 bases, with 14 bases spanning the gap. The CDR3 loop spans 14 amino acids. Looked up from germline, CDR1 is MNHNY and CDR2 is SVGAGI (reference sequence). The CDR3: CASSHPEDRYGYTF. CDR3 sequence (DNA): TGTGCCAGCAGTCACCCCGAGGATCGCTATGGCTACACCTTC.

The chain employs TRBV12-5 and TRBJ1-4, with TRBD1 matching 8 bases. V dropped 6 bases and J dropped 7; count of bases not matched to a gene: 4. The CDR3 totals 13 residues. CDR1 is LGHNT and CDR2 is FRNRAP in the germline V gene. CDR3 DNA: TGTGCTAGTGGACAGGGGGGTGTTGAAAAACTGTTTTTT. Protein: CASGQGGVEKLFF.

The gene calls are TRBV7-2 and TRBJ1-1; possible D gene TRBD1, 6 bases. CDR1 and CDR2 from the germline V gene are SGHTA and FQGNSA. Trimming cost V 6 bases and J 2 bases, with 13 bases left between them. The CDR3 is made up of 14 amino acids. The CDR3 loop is CASRLKTGNTEAFF. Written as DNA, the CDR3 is TGTGCCAGCAGACTTAAGACAGGTAACACTGAAGCTTTCTTT.

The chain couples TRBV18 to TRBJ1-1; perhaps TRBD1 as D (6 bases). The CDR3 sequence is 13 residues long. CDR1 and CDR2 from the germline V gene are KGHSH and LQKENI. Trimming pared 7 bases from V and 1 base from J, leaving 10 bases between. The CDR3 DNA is TGTGCCAGCTTACAGGGATCGAACACTGAAGCTTTCTTT. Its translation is CASLQGSNTEAFF.

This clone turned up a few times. The DNA for the CDR3 is TGTGCCAGCAGCGACAACCCCGGGACTCTTGTGAGCAAAACGGACAATGGCTACACCTTC. It yields the protein CASSDNPGTLVSKTDNGYTF. V is TRBV9 and J is TRBJ1-2; the D gene is possibly TRBD1 (5 bases). Germline CDR1 and CDR2: SGDLS and YYNGEE. V was pared by 3 bases and J by 6 bases, with 33 bases between. This CDR3 region has 20 residues.

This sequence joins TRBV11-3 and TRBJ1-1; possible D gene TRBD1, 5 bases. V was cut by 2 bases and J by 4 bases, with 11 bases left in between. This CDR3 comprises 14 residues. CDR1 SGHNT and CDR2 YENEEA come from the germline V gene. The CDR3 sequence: CASSLRSRGTEAFF. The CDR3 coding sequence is TGTGCCAGCAGCTTAAGGTCGAGGGGCACTGAAGCTTTCTTT.